The clone carrying this T cell receptor (beta chain) occurred once. Its antigen is still unknown. These data belong to a study of T cell responses to AZD1222 COVID-19 vaccine. Findings and caveats of the study: After the peak T cell response, and only then, were repertoires sampled. Recipients of AZD1222 seropositive at baseline numbered only 5 or 6. Within unmutated variant regions lay the reported targets of nearly half of spike-specific TCRs. Donors skewed white British and female; clonal diversity was possibly underestimated.

Profiling relied on immunoSEQ multiplex PCR, and the TCRdb table lists in-frame clones only, not all of them. The sample yields roughly 80,000 clones, over 75% seen once. Sample: peripheral blood, taken on day 0 of MenACWY control vaccination. This TCR came from an adult in good health.

The CDR3 region has the DNA TGTGCCAGCAGCCCCGGACTAGCGGACTTCTACAATGAGCAGTTCTTC. Amino acid sequence: CASSPGLADFYNEQFF. The gene calls are TRBV5-4 and TRBJ2-1; 10 bases line up with TRBD2. The CDR3 is made up of 16 amino acids. Germline V gives CDR1 SGHNT, CDR2 YYREEE (reference sequence). J was trimmed by 3 bases and V by 4 bases; bases with no gene match: 7. Filled out from reference TRBV5-4 and TRBJ2-1, the complete variable domain reads ETGVTQSPTHLIKTRGQQVTLRCSSQSGHNTVSWYQQALGQGPQFIFQYYREEENGRGNFPPRFSGLQFPNYSSELNVNALELDDSALYLCASSPGLADFYNEQFFGPGTRLTVL.